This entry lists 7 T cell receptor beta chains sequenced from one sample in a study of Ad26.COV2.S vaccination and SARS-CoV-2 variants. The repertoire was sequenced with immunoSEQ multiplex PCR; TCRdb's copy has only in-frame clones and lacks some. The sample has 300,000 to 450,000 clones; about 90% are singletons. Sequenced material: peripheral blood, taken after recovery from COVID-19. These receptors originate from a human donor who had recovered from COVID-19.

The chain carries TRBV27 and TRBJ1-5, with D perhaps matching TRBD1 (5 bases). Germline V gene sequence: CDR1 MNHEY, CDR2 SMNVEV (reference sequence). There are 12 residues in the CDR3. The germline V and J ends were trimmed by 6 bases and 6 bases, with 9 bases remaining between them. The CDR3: CASRGGSQPQHF. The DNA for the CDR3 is TGTGCCAGCAGGGGGGGGAGTCAGCCCCAGCATTTT.

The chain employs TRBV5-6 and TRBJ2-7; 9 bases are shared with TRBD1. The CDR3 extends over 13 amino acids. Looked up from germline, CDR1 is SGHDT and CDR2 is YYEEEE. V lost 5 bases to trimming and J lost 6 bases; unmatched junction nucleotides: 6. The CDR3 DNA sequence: TGTGCCAGCAGTCCAGGGACAGGGAGCGAGCAGTACTTC. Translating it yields CASSPGTGSEQYF.

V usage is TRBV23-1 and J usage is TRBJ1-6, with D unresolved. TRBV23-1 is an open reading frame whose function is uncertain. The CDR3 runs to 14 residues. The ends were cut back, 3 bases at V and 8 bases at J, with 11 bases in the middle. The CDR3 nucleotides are TGCGCCAGCAGTCAGCGGGTGAGAGATTCACCCCTCCACTTT. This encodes CASSQRVRDSPLHF.

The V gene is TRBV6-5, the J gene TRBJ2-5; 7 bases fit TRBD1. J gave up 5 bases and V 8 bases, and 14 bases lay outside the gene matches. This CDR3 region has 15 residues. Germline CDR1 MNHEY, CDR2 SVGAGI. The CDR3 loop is CASAARRGGSETQYF. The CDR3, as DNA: TGTGCCAGCGCTGCCCGACGAGGGGGCTCTGAGACCCAGTACTTC.

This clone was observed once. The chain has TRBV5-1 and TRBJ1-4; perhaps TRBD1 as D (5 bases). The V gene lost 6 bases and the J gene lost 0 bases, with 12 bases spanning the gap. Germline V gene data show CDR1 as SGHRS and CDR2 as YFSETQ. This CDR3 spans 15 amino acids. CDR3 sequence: CASTLGATTNEKLFF. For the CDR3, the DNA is TGCGCCAGCACCCTAGGGGCTACAACTAATGAAAAACTGTTTTTT. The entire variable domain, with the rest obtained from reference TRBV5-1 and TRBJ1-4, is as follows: KAGVTQTPRYLIKTRGQQVTLSCSPISGHRSVSWYQQTPGQGLQFLFEYFSETQRNKGNFPGRFSGRQFSNSRSEMNVSTLELGDSALYLCASTLGATTNEKLFFGSGTQLSVL.

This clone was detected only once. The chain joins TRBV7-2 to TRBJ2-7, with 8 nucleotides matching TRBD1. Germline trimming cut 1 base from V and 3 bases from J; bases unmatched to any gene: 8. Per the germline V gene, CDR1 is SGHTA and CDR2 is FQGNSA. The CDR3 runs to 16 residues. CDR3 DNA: TGTGCCAGCAGCTTAGGCCTCGGACAGGGTAACTACGAGCAGTACTTC. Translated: CASSLGLGQGNYEQYF.

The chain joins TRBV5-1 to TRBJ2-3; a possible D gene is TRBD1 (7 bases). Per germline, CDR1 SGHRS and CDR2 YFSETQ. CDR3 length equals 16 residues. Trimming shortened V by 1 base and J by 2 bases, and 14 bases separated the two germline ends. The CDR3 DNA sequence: TGCGCCAGCAGCTTGTGGGGGGACAGATACACAGATACGCAGTATTTT. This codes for CASSLWGDRYTDTQYF.